The present T cell receptor (beta chain) was sequenced within a study of regulatory T cells in long-lasting Graves disease. The sample's time point: persistent/refractory GD, antithyroid drugs over 5 years with positive TRAb. There was RNA extracted from PBMCs, and the TCR library was made from it. By American Thyroid Association guidelines, Graves' disease was diagnosed in the cohort. The CDR3 length is 13 residues. Germline V lookup: CDR1 LNHNV, CDR2 YYDKDF (reference sequence). CDR3-region Arm-PCR and iRepertoire HTBI primers produced the TCR beta libraries. TCRdb ran MiXCR on the multiplex PCR reads and lists one entry per CDR3 protein. This sample has roughly 500,000 distinct CDR3 sequences, with less than 25% found just once. About this clonotype itself: The antigen remains unidentified. Relative to the germline gene, one junction end is altered; a read error may explain this.

Study-level points and caveats: When disease was persistent, TRBV28, TRBJ1-2 and TRBJ2-5 were the favored segments.

The sample was peripheral blood mononuclear cells (PBMCs), taken when the disease was refractory, from a patient treated with antithyroid drugs. The chain recombines TRBV15 with TRBJ2-5; no clear D gene. The clonotype comes from a female donor with Graves disease. The chain's CDR3 is CTTSIQARETQYF. The CDR3 DNA is TGTACCACCAGCATTCAGGCGCGGGAGACCCAGTACTTC. The variable domain in full, with the rest retrieved from reference TRBV15 and TRBJ2-5, is DAMVIQNPRYQVTQFGKPVTLSCSQTLNHNVMYWYQQKSSQAPKLLFHYYDKDFNNEADTPDNFQSRRPNTSFCFLDIRSPGLGDTAMYLCTTSIQARETQYFGPGTRLLVL.